The present T cell receptor beta chain was sequenced within a study of radiotherapy plus CTLA-4 blockade in lung cancer. As for the study in general: An objective response was seen in 15% to 20% of patients, and disease control in 31%. Study-level findings and limits: Blood saw expansion of tumor-derived TCR clones after radiotherapy plus ipilimumab.

Concerning this clone itself: Its antigen is not identified.

CDR3 length: 15 residues. Patients in the study, people with chemo-refractory metastatic non-small-cell lung cancer, received focal radiation plus ipilimumab CTLA-4 blockade. Libraries were prepared by immunoSEQ multiplex PCR; TCRdb keeps only in-frame clonotypes and omits some of them. The sample lists tens of thousands of clones; roughly 85% were seen once. The origin of this receptor is a human donor with non-small cell lung cancer who had a complete response to radiotherapy plus ipilimumab. Sequences were derived from peripheral blood, sampled from a patient treated with radiotherapy plus ipilimumab. The chain carries TRBV1 and TRBJ2-7. TRBV1 counts as a pseudogene. The CDR3 nucleotides read TGCACCAGCAGCCAAGATCGGGGCAGGCTCTACGAGCAGTACGTC. Translated, it gives CTSSQDRGRLYEQYV.